This T cell receptor beta chain is drawn from a study of shared clonotypes between healthy human individuals. In the study overall: The plates for each donor numbered three CD4 naive, three CD4 memory, two CD8 naive and one CD8 memory.

The CDR3 extends over 13 amino acids. Trimming stripped 3 bases from V and 10 bases from J, with 13 bases between. Germline loops: CDR1 LNHDA, CDR2 SQIVND (reference sequence). Overall study findings and caveats: The study generally estimated greater richness for naive than memory subsets.

For this clone: Its antigen is not known.

Each cell subset's genomic DNA was divided evenly among several immunoSEQ plates. Clones were read by immunoSEQ multiplex PCR, and TCRdb kept only the in-frame ones, dropping some. The sample consists of over 2,000,000 clones, 90% to 95% of them appearing once. Terminally differentiated effector memory CD45RA+ cells were left out of the naive CD8 fraction, which was CD45RO-negative and positively selected for CCR7. The study drew all its donors from Caucasian adults living in Nashville, Tennessee. Sequencing input: naive CD8+ T cells from PBMCs. This sequence joins TRBV19 and TRBJ2-1; D remains ambiguous. This sequence originates from a man between 18 and 29 years old in good health. Some clones in this sample may be carry-over from other donors' samples. CDR3 region: CASSIAGWVEQFF. The CDR3 nucleotides are TGTGCCAGTAGTATTGCAGGCTGGGTCGAGCAGTTCTTC.